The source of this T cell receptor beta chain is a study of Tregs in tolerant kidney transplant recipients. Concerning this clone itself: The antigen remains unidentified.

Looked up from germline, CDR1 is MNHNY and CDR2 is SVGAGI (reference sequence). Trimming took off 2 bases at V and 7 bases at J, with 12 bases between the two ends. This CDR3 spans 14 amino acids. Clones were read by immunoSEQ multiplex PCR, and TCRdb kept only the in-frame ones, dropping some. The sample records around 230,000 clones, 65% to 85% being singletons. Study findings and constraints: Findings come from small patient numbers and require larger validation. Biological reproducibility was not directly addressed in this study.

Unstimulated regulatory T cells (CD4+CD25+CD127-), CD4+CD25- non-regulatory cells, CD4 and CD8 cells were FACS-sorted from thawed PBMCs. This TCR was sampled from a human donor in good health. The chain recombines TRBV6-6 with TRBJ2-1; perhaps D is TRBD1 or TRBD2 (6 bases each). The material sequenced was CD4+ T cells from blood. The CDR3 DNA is TGTGCCAGCAGTTACCGGCCGGGGGCGAATGAGCAGTTCTTC. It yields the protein CASSYRPGANEQFF.